This TCR beta chain comes out of a study of OX40 agonist ivuxolimab in advanced cancers. The overall study: Aged about 20 to 85 with a mean of approximately 57 years, they were around 79% male. The study reported partial responses in three patients: one hepatocellular carcinoma, two cutaneous melanoma.

Repertoires were generated with immunoSEQ multiplex PCR, while TCRdb's copy carries only in-frame clones and drops some. In the table there are some 52,000 clones, 90% to 95% of which are singletons. A word on this clone: Other DNA sequences in this specimen translate into the identical CDR3.

Trimming took off 3 bases at V and 7 bases at J, with 7 bases between the two ends. Germline V CDR1 and CDR2: LNHDA, SQIVND (reference sequence). CDR3 length: 12 residues. The source is an adult with an advanced solid tumor such as melanoma, head and neck, liver or kidney cancer. The sample consisted of CD4+ or CD8+ T cells sorted from blood, taken in a trial of the OX40 agonist ivuxolimab. The J gene is TRBJ2-1, the V gene TRBV19; D is possibly TRBD2 (6 bases). CDR3 amino acids: CASSMAGNEQFF. Here the CDR3 DNA reads TGTGCCAGTAGTATGGCGGGGAATGAGCAGTTCTTC.